Below are 15 T cell receptor beta chains sequenced from a single sample in a study of regulatory T cells in long-lasting Graves disease. HTBI primers from iRepertoire and Arm-PCR of CDR3 regions yielded the TCR beta libraries. TCRdb ran MiXCR on the multiplex PCR reads and lists one entry per CDR3 protein. The table includes 400,000 to 500,000 distinct CDR3 sequences, 13% to 15% detected once. The time point is: newly diagnosed GD, antithyroid drugs for less than 3 months. Preparation of the TCR library used RNA extracted from PBMCs. The sample was also linked to a second study, of T cells in Graves' hyperthyroidism and ophthalmopathy.

The sample was peripheral blood mononuclear cells (PBMCs), taken at new diagnosis, from a patient treated with antithyroid drugs. These receptors were obtained from a woman between 50 and 59 years old with Graves disease.

The V call is TRBV7-2, the J call TRBJ2-1; 10 bases match TRBD2. The J call may be in error: the DNA end matches TRBJ2-7 better. In germline, CDR1 is SGHTA, CDR2 FQGNSA. The CDR3 totals 15 residues. CDR3 nucleotide sequence: TGTGCCAGCAGCTTCCTAGCGGGAGTCTACAATGAGCAGTACTTC. This translates into CASSFLAGVYNEQYF.

In this sample, this clonotype turned up many times. V is TRBV18 and J is TRBJ2-7; 7 nucleotides align to TRBD1. The CDR3 contains 15 residues. Germline loops: CDR1 KGHSH, CDR2 LQKENI. V lost 3 bases and J lost 3; bases outside the gene matches: 8. The CDR3 region is CASSPSPGQSYEQYF. The CDR3 DNA reads as TGTGCCAGCTCACCTTCCCCGGGACAGAGCTACGAGCAGTACTTC. Filled out from reference TRBV18 and TRBJ2-7, the complete variable domain reads NAGVMQNPRHLVRRRGQEARLRCSPMKGHSHVYWYRQLPEEGLKFMVYLQKENIIDESGMPKERFSAEFPKEGPSILRIQQVVRGDSAAYFCASSPSPGQSYEQYFGPGTRLTVT.

V usage is TRBV9 and J usage is TRBJ2-2; 7 nucleotides match TRBD1. J gave up 5 bases and V 0 bases, and 7 bases lay outside the gene matches. Germline CDR1 reads SGDLS; CDR2 reads YYNGEE. CDR3 length: 16 residues. The CDR3 loop reads CASSVAGTVGTGELFF. DNA of the CDR3: TGTGCCAGCAGCGTAGCAGGGACAGTCGGGACCGGGGAGCTGTTTTTT.

V and J are TRBV12-3 or TRBV12-4 and TRBJ1-1; no firm D call. V was pared by 5 bases and J by 1 base, with 11 bases between. The CDR3 consists of 14 residues. The CDR3 is CASSPGAGNTEAFF. The DNA for the CDR3 is TGTGCCAGCAGTCCGGGCGCGGGGAACACTGAAGCTTTCTTT.

This clonotype has at least ten counts. The V call is TRBV6-2 or TRBV6-3, the J call TRBJ2-7; TRBD2 aligns across 8 bases. This CDR3 is built from 15 residues. V shed 2 bases, J shed 1 base, and the junction held 4 bases outside the gene matches. The germline CDR1 and CDR2 sequences are MNHEY and SVGEGT. CDR3: CASSYPRLASYEQYF. The CDR3, as DNA: TGTGCCAGCAGTTACCCAAGACTAGCGTCCTACGAGCAGTACTTC.

This clonotype was recorded many times. An end of the junction does not agree with germline; a read error may underlie this. The V and J genes are TRBV18 and TRBJ2-4, with D unresolved. CDR1 and CDR2 from the germline V gene are KGHSH and LQKENI. The CDR3 consists of 8 residues. The CDR3 is CASSSSSF. CDR3 sequence (DNA): TGTGCCAGCTCAAGTAGTTCCTTC.

This clonotype occurred many times. The chain carries TRBV7-2 and TRBJ2-2, with unresolved D. The CDR3 covers 16 residues. V lost 6 bases and J 6 bases, leaving 20 bases between the germline ends. The germline V gene encodes CDR1 SGHTA and CDR2 FQGNSA. The CDR3 sequence: CASSPGPRTIPGELFF. CDR3 sequence (DNA): TGTGCCAGCAGTCCTGGACCGAGAACAATACCCGGGGAGCTGTTTTTT.

DNA of the CDR3: TGCGCCAGCAGCCAAAGACAGGGTGGGGGGGAGACCCAGTACTTC. The encoded protein is CASSQRQGGGETQYF. This chain joins TRBV4-1 and TRBJ2-5; maybe TRBD1 (7 bases). The CDR3 runs to 15 residues. CDR1 MGHRA and CDR2 YSYEKL come from the germline V gene. Trimming took off 2 bases at V and 5 bases at J, with 15 bases between the two ends.

This clonotype was recorded many times. This rearrangement joins TRBV28 to TRBJ1-1; 10 nucleotides match TRBD1. After removal of 5 bases from V and 0 bases from J, the junction contained 9 bases not matched to a gene. This CDR3 has 17 residues. CDR1 and CDR2 from the germline V gene are MDHEN and SYDVKM. CDR3 sequence: CASSPRQGAKMNTEAFF. As DNA, the CDR3 is TGTGCCAGCAGTCCAAGACAGGGGGCAAAGATGAACACTGAAGCTTTCTTT.

This clonotype was seen ten or more times. This chain uses TRBV7-2 with TRBJ2-3; 10 positions match TRBD2. Losses at the gene ends were 5 bases for V and 3 bases for J; bases not matched to a gene: 5. Germline V lookup: CDR1 SGHTA, CDR2 FQGNSA. The length of the CDR3 is 15 residues. CDR3 loop: CASSVGAGGTDTQYF. CDR3 sequence (DNA): TGTGCCAGCAGCGTAGGAGCGGGAGGGACAGATACGCAGTATTTT.

This clonotype was picked up a small number of times. V and J are TRBV30 and TRBJ2-2, with D hard to call. In germline, CDR1 is GTSNPN, CDR2 SVGIG (reference sequence). Trimming removed 1 base from V and 0 bases from J, with 6 bases in between. The CDR3 is made up of 14 amino acids. CDR3 residues: CAWSGRTNTGELFF. CDR3 nucleotides: TGTGCCTGGAGTGGACGGACGAACACCGGGGAGCTGTTTTTT.

This clonotype was detected a few times. The V and J genes are TRBV3-1 and TRBJ1-5; no definite D call. Trimming removed 7 bases from V and 0 bases from J, with 10 bases in between. The CDR3 has 14 residues. From germline, CDR1 is LGHDT and CDR2 YNNKEL (reference sequence). The CDR3 region is CASKRVPSNQPQHF. For the CDR3, the DNA is TGTGCCAGCAAGAGGGTCCCTAGCAATCAGCCCCAGCATTTT.

The chain has TRBV5-8 and TRBJ2-5, with TRBD2 identical over 8 bases. The J segment lost 5 bases and the V segment lost 5 bases, leaving 14 bases of the junction unmatched. This CDR3 region has 16 residues. Germline assignment: CDR1 SGHTS and CDR2 YDEGEE. CDR3 residues: CASRPAGAGDGETQYF. The CDR3 DNA sequence: TGTGCCAGCAGACCAGCGGGAGCGGGAGATGGGGAGACCCAGTACTTC.

This clonotype has only a few counts. This chain joins TRBV5-1 and TRBJ1-1; no clear D. Germline assignment: CDR1 SGHRS and CDR2 YFSETQ. Trimming pared 2 bases from V and 5 bases from J, leaving 13 bases between. CDR3 length: 14 residues. In DNA form, the CDR3 reads TGCGCCAGCAGCTTAAGTAGGATGGGGACTGAAGCTTTCTTT. It encodes CASSLSRMGTEAFF. The full variable domain, in which reference TRBV5-1 and TRBJ1-1 provide the parts outside the CDR3, is KAGVTQTPRYLIKTRGQQVTLSCSPISGHRSVSWYQQTPGQGLQFLFEYFSETQRNKGNFPGRFSGRQFSNSRSEMNVSTLELGDSALYLCASSLSRMGTEAFFGQGTRLTVV.

This clonotype was found many times. V usage is TRBV30 and J usage is TRBJ2-2; perhaps D is TRBD1 or TRBD2 (6 bases each). The germline CDR1 and CDR2 sequences are GTSNPN and SVGIG (reference sequence). Trimming left V 1 base short and J 8 bases short, with 8 bases between. The CDR3 loop spans 12 amino acids. CDR3 region: CAWSEGGGELFF. The CDR3 DNA follows: TGTGCCTGGAGTGAGGGGGGAGGGGAGCTGTTTTTT. The full variable domain, in which reference TRBV30 and TRBJ2-2 provide the parts outside the CDR3, is SQTIHQWPATLVQPVGSPLSLECTVEGTSNPNLYWYRQAAGRGLQLLFYSVGIGQISSEVPQNLSASRPQDRQFILSSKKLLLSDSGFYLCAWSEGGGELFFGEGSRLTVL.